The present TCR beta chain was sequenced within a study of patients and donors after allogeneic stem cell transplantation (TCRdb year 2020). Library construction relied on RT-PCR. Sequencing took place on a NextSeq 550. TCRdb trimmed the raw reads at Q25, called clones with MiXCR and kept productive beta chains. Identical CDR3 proteins give one entry, which carries the most common genes and DNA. The sample has some 9,800 distinct CDR3 sequences on record, 5.5% to 7% of them singletons. The leading ten clones occupy more than 25% of the sample. CDR1 and CDR2 are read off the germline V gene (reference sequence) as LNHNV and YYDKDF. The junction shows trimming of 0 bases on V and 3 bases on J, plus 8 bases between the germline ends. The CDR3 measures 14 amino acids from cysteine to phenylalanine. Only the CDR3 DNA is retained, 42 bases long and in frame from the first base. This clonotype was detected ten times or more. Its binding antigen is unknown. Base-call qualities are not available, and no considerably larger clone is one nucleotide away.

The chain joins TRBV15 to TRBJ2-5; tentative D gene TRBD2, with 5 bases matching. The sequenced sample consisted of blood, either unsorted or a sorted T cell fraction (not recorded which). The sequence was collected from a human donor who was either an allogeneic HSCT recipient or a stem cell or donor lymphocyte infusion donor (not recorded which). It is not recorded whose cells these are; they may come from a transplant donor. The nucleotide sequence reads TGTGCCACCAGCAGAGATCTAGCAGAAGAGACCCAGTACTTC. Its protein product is CATSRDLAEETQYF.